This T cell receptor beta chain was sequenced for a study of T-cell memory formation after mild COVID-19. TCRdb re-called the 5' RACE reads through MiXCR, storing one row per CDR3 protein. The data show 300,000 to 350,000 distinct CDR3 sequences, just under 20% seen once. Trimming removed 4 bases from V and 2 bases from J; junction bases left unmatched: 10. The CDR3 length is 16 residues. Germline CDR1 is LGHNA and CDR2 is YSLEER. Findings and caveats of the study: Clones that shrank (day 15 to 85) were balanced CD4/CD8, whereas later expanders leaned CD4+.

As for this clonotype: The target antigen is unknown.

The receptor comes from a man between 18 and 35 years old who had mild COVID-19 (a few samples of this study predate the infection). Cell type and time point are not known. Sequencing used PBMCs or a T cell subset sorted from them (not recorded which). The chain carries TRBV4-3 and TRBJ2-7; 8 bases fit TRBD1. The CDR3 DNA sequence: TGCGCCAGCAGCCCGTCCCGGGACAGGTTTCCCTACGAGCAGTACTTC. It encodes CASSPSRDRFPYEQYF.